The rows below give T cell receptor beta chains drawn from one sample of a study of blood T cell repertoires in COVID-19. Method: immunoSEQ multiplex PCR; TCRdb's copy keeps in-frame clones and lacks some. The data show roughly 190,000 clones, 82% seen once. The sequenced sample was peripheral blood. These receptors were obtained from an older woman with COVID-19, enrolled during active disease. CDR3s include the opening cysteine and the closing phenylalanine or tryptophan. D genes are given only for firm matches. Expanded clones are given a class, and other clones once, few, many or no size at all.

>TRBV28|TRBJ1-4|NA|NA
CASTDNGGKLFF
TGTGCCAGCACCGACAACGGGGGAAAACTGTTTTTT
>TRBV9|TRBJ1-2|NA|TRBD1
CASSVEGQGHYGYTF
TGTGCCAGCAGCGTAGAGGGACAGGGACACTATGGCTACACCTTC
>TRBV6-7|TRBJ1-1|NA|NA
CASSYGQKRNTEAFF
TGTGCCAGCAGTTACGGACAGAAGAGGAACACTGAAGCTTTCTTT
>TRBV5-1|TRBJ2-1|few|NA
CASSSGGTYNEQFF
TGCGCCAGCAGCTCTGGCGGGACCTACAATGAGCAGTTCTTC
>TRBV28|TRBJ1-2|NA|NA
CASSPQTALGYTF
TGTGCCAGCAGTCCCCAGACAGCACTTGGCTACACCTTC
>TRBV28|TRBJ1-5|NA|NA
CASTWTASNQPQHF
TGTGCCAGCACCTGGACAGCCTCCAATCAGCCCCAGCATTTT
>TRBV7-2|TRBJ2-7|NA|TRBD2
CASSQRGGRFGEQYF
TGTGCCAGCAGCCAACGGGGAGGGAGGTTTGGCGAGCAGTACTTC
>TRBV28|TRBJ1-1|NA|TRBD1
CASSSGQTVLNTEAFF
TGTGCCAGCAGTTCGGGACAGACTGTCTTGAACACTGAAGCTTTCTTT
>TRBV15|TRBJ1-3|NA|NA
CATSQQTGNTIYF
TGTGCCACCAGTCAACAGACAGGAAACACCATATATTTT
>TRBV7-2|TRBJ2-7|NA|TRBD2
CASSLAAGGAYEQYF
TGTGCCAGCAGCTTAGCAGCGGGGGGCGCCTACGAGCAGTACTTC
>TRBV6-2/TRBV6-3|TRBJ1-5|NA|NA
CASSYSRQGGSNQPQHF
TGTGCCAGCAGTTACTCGCGGCAGGGTGGTAGCAATCAGCCCCAGCATTTT
>TRBV5-1|TRBJ1-1|NA|NA
CASSLDPRGGITEACF
TGCGCCAGCAGCTTGGACCCGAGGGGGGGGATAACTGAAGCTTGCTTT
>TRBV4-3|TRBJ1-4|NA|NA
CASSQRGREKLFF
TGCGCCAGCAGCCAGCGGGGACGTGAAAAACTGTTTTTT
>TRBV6-1|TRBJ1-1|NA|TRBD1
CASSENRGYTEAFF
TGTGCCAGCAGTGAAAACAGGGGTTACACTGAAGCTTTCTTT
>TRBV28|TRBJ1-1|NA|NA
CASESVNTEAFF
TGTGCCAGCGAGTCTGTGAACACTGAAGCTTTCTTT
>TRBV5-8|TRBJ2-3|NA|TRBD2
CASSLGLAGTGDTQYF
TGTGCCAGCAGCTTGGGACTAGCGGGGACAGGGGATACGCAGTATTTT
>TRBV7-2|TRBJ2-1|NA|TRBD2
CASSLVAGGEGEQFF
TGTGCCAGCAGCTTAGTAGCGGGAGGAGAGGGGGAGCAGTTCTTC
>TRBV3-1/TRBV3-2|TRBJ2-2|few|TRBD2
CASTSGEVAGGPSRGTGELFF
TGTGCCAGCACCTCAGGGGAGGTAGCGGGAGGACCATCTCGGGGCACCGGGGAGCTGTTTTTT
>TRBV24-1|TRBJ1-2|NA|NA
CATSAGQGGGYTF
TGTGCCACCAGTGCGGGCCAGGGAGGAGGCTACACCTTC
>TRBV2|TRBJ1-5|NA|NA
CASRRRQRGDQPQHF
TGTGCCAGCAGGAGGCGACAGCGGGGAGATCAGCCCCAGCATTTT
>TRBV6-5|TRBJ2-3|NA|TRBD1
CASSLRGHTDTQYF
TGTGCCAGCAGCCTCAGGGGGCACACAGATACGCAGTATTTT
>TRBV19|TRBJ2-1|NA|NA
CASSIQGRNEQFF
TGTGCCAGTAGTATTCAGGGTAGGAATGAGCAGTTCTTC
>TRBV27|TRBJ1-6|NA|TRBD1
CASSRNPLGQGSSPLHF
TGTGCCAGCAGCCGCAACCCTCTCGGACAGGGAAGTTCACCCCTCCACTTT
>TRBV3-1/TRBV3-2|TRBJ1-5|NA|NA
CASSQTTDQPQHF
TGTGCCAGCAGCCAAACTACGGATCAGCCCCAGCATTTT
>TRBV6-5|TRBJ2-7|NA|TRBD2
CASSYGLLAGEEQYF
TGTGCCAGCAGTTACGGGCTACTAGCGGGAGAGGAGCAGTACTTC
>TRBV19|TRBJ1-3|NA|NA
CASSTRDRQHGNTIYF
TGTGCCAGTAGTACTAGGGATAGACAGCATGGAAACACCATATATTTT
>TRBV15|TRBJ2-5|NA|TRBD1
CATSRDRGQRGTQYF
TGTGCCACCAGCAGGGACAGGGGCCAACGGGGGACCCAGTACTTC
>TRBV10-3|TRBJ2-7|NA|TRBD2
CAISSGTSGGNSYEQYF
TGTGCCATCAGTTCCGGGACTAGCGGGGGAAACTCCTACGAGCAGTACTTC
>TRBV11-2|TRBJ2-7|NA|TRBD1
CASSLRGTGVSEQYF
TGTGCCAGCAGCTTAAGAGGGACAGGGGTGAGCGAGCAGTACTTC
>TRBV5-6|TRBJ2-2|NA|TRBD1
CASSPGDRADLTGELFF
TGTGCCAGCAGCCCGGGGGACAGGGCTGATTTGACCGGGGAGCTGTTTTTT